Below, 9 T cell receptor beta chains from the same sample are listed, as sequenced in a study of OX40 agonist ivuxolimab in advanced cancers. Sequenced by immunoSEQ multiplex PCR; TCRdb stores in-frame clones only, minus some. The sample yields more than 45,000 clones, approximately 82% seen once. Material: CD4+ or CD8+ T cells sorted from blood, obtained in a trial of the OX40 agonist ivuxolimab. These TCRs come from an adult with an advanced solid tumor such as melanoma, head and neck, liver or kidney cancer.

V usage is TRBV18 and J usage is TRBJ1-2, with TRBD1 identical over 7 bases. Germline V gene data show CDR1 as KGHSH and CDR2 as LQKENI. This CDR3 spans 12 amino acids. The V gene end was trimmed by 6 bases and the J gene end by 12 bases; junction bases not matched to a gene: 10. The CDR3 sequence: CASSSGTVANTF. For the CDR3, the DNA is TGTGCCAGCTCGTCAGGGACAGTCGCAAACACCTTC.

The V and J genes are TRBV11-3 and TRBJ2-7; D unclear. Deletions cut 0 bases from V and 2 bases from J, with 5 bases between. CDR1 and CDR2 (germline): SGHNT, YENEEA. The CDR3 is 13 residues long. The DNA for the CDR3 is TGTGCCAGCAGCTTAGACGGCACCTACGAGCAGTACTTC. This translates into CASSLDGTYEQYF.

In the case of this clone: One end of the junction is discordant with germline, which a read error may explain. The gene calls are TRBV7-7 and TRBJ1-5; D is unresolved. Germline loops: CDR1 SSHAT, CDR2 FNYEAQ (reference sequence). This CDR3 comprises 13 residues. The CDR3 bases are TGTGCTAGCAGCTTCGGCCTCAATCAGCCCCAGCATTTT. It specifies CASSFGLNQPQHF.

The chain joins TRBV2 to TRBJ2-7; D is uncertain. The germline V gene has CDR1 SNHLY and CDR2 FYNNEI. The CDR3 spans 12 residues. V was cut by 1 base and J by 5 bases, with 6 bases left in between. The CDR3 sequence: CASSEGRNEQYF. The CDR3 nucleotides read TGTGCCAGCAGTGAAGGAAGAAACGAGCAGTACTTC.

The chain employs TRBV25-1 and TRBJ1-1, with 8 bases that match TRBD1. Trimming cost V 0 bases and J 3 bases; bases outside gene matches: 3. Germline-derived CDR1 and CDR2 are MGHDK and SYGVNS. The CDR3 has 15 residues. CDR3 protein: CASSEYVTGDTEAFF. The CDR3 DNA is TGTGCCAGCAGTGAATATGTGACAGGGGACACTGAAGCTTTCTTT.

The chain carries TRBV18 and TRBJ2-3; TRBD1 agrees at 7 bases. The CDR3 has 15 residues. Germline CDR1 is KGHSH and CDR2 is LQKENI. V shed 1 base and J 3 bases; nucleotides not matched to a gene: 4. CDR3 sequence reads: CASSPQGAPTDTQYF. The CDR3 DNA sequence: TGTGCCAGCTCACCACAGGGGGCGCCTACAGATACGCAGTATTTT.

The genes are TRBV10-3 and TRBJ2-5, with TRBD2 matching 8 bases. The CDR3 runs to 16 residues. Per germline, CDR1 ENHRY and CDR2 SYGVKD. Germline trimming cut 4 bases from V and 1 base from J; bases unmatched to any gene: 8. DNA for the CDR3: TGTGCCATCAGTGTAGGGTCTAGCGGGTCCCAAGAGACCCAGTACTTC. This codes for CAISVGSSGSQETQYF.

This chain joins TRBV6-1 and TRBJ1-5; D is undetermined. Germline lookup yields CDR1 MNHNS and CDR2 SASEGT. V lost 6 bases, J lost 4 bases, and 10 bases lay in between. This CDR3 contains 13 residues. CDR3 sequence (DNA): TGTGCCAGCAGGGCGATACTAAATCAGCCCCAGCATTTT. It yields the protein CASRAILNQPQHF.

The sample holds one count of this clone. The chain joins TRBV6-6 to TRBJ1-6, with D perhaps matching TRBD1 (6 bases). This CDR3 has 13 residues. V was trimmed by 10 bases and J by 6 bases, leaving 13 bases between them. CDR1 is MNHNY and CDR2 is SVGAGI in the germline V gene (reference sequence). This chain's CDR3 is CATTRTVNSPLHF. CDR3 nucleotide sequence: TGTGCCACCACGCGGACAGTTAATTCACCCCTCCACTTT.